The rows below give T cell receptor beta chains drawn from one sample of a study of cytomegalovirus exposure and HLA in healthy donors. TCRdb's copy holds only in-frame clones and misses some; the assay was immunoSEQ multiplex PCR. This sample carries 80,000 to 100,000 clones, more than 60% of them seen once, and the ten largest clones take around 7.3%. The sequencing input was PBMCs. Source of these receptors: a man over 45 in good health and CMV-seropositive. The CDR3 runs from the conserved cysteine through the conserved F or W. The order of the fields is CDR3 DNA, CDR3 protein, D gene, J gene, V gene, clone size. D genes are given only for firm matches. Clone size is stated in some rows and not others, as once, few, many or a class when expanded.

CDR3 DNA: TGTGCCAGCGGGAGGCGACAGGGGAATGAAAAACTGTTTTTT
CDR3 protein: CASGRRQGNEKLFF
D gene: TRBD1
J gene: TRBJ1-4
V gene: TRBV6-5
clone size: .

CDR3 DNA: TGCGCCAGCAGCTTACCCACCCACAGGGATGGAAACACCATATATTTT
CDR3 protein: CASSLPTHRDGNTIYF
D gene: .
J gene: TRBJ1-3
V gene: TRBV5-1
clone size: .

CDR3 DNA: TGTGCCAGCAGTTCCGGACAGACTAACTATGGCTACACCTTC
CDR3 protein: CASSSGQTNYGYTF
D gene: .
J gene: TRBJ1-2
V gene: TRBV7-6
clone size: .

CDR3 DNA: TGTGCCTGGAGTCGTTTTAGCAATCAGCCCCAGAATTTT
CDR3 protein: CAWSRFSNQPQNF
D gene: .
J gene: TRBJ1-5
V gene: TRBV30
clone size: .

CDR3 DNA: TGTGCCAGTAGTACACCCGCGGCCGGGGGAAGCACAGATACGCAGTATTTT
CDR3 protein: CASSTPAAGGSTDTQYF
D gene: .
J gene: TRBJ2-3
V gene: TRBV19
clone size: few

CDR3 DNA: TGTGCCAGCAGTTTCCGGACTTTCAATGAAAAACTGTTTTTT
CDR3 protein: CASSFRTFNEKLFF
D gene: .
J gene: TRBJ1-4
V gene: TRBV28
clone size: .

CDR3 DNA: TGTGCCAGCTCACCAGGCCAACAAGAGACCCAGTACTTC
CDR3 protein: CASSPGQQETQYF
D gene: .
J gene: TRBJ2-5
V gene: TRBV18
clone size: .

CDR3 DNA: TGTGCCAGCAGCCAAGCCGGACAGGGAAGCAATCAGCCCCAGCATTTT
CDR3 protein: CASSQAGQGSNQPQHF
D gene: TRBD1
J gene: TRBJ1-5
V gene: TRBV4-2
clone size: .

CDR3 DNA: TGCAGTGCTAGAACAGGGGGCCCGCAGTTCTTC
CDR3 protein: CSARTGGPQFF
D gene: TRBD1
J gene: TRBJ2-1
V gene: TRBV20-1
clone size: .

CDR3 DNA: TGCGCCAGCAGCCAAGTCGAAGGACAGAGAAATGAAAAACTGTTTTTT
CDR3 protein: CASSQVEGQRNEKLFF
D gene: .
J gene: TRBJ1-4
V gene: TRBV4-1
clone size: .

CDR3 DNA: TGCGCCAGCAGCCAAGAACGGGGTCAGTCCTACGAGCAGTACTTC
CDR3 protein: CASSQERGQSYEQYF
D gene: .
J gene: TRBJ2-7
V gene: TRBV4-1
clone size: .

CDR3 DNA: TGCAGCGTAATGCGGACAGGGGATGGCTACACCTTC
CDR3 protein: CSVMRTGDGYTF
D gene: TRBD1
J gene: TRBJ1-2
V gene: TRBV29-1
clone size: once

CDR3 DNA: TGTGCCAGCAGCGCAACAGGGTTGAACTATGGCTACACCTTC
CDR3 protein: CASSATGLNYGYTF
D gene: .
J gene: TRBJ1-2
V gene: TRBV2
clone size: .

CDR3 DNA: TGCGCCAGCAGGACGGACTTACTGTCGTCCACTGAAGCTTTCTTT
CDR3 protein: CASRTDLLSSTEAFF
D gene: .
J gene: TRBJ1-1
V gene: TRBV5-1
clone size: few

CDR3 DNA: TGTGCCAGCAGCGAGCGGGCGTTAACTTCTGGAAACACCATATATTTT
CDR3 protein: CASSERALTSGNTIYF
D gene: .
J gene: TRBJ1-3
V gene: TRBV9
clone size: .

CDR3 DNA: TGTGCCAGCAAACTAGGGAATTCTAACTATGGCTACACCTTC
CDR3 protein: CASKLGNSNYGYTF
D gene: .
J gene: TRBJ1-2
V gene: TRBV27
clone size: .

CDR3 DNA: TGCGCCAGCAGCTTGGCCGCGGGGACGAGTATGGCACCCCTCCACTTT
CDR3 protein: CASSLAAGTSMAPLHF
D gene: .
J gene: TRBJ1-6
V gene: TRBV5-1
clone size: .

CDR3 DNA: TGCGCCAGCAGCTTCGCGGACAGTGGCTACGAGCAGTACTTC
CDR3 protein: CASSFADSGYEQYF
D gene: .
J gene: TRBJ2-7
V gene: TRBV5-1
clone size: few

CDR3 DNA: TGTGCCAGCAGGGGAGGACACACTGAAGCTTTCTTT
CDR3 protein: CASRGGHTEAFF
D gene: .
J gene: TRBJ1-1
V gene: TRBV28
clone size: .